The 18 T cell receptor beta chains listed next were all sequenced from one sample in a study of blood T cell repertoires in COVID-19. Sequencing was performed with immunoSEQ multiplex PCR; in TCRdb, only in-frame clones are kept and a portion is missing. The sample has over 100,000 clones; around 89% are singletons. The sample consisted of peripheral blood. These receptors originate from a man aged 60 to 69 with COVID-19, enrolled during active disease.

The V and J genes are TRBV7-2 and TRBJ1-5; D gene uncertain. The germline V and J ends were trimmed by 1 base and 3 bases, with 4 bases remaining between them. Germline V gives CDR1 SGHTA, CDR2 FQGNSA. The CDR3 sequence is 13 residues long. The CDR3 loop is CASSLDINQPQHF. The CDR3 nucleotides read TGTGCCAGCAGCTTAGACATCAATCAGCCCCAGCATTTT.

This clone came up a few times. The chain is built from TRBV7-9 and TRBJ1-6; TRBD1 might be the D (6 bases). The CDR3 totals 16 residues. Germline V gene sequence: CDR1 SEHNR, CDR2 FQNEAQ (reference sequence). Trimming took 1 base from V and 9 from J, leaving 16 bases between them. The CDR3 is CASSLVWGRGSSPLHF. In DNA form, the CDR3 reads TGTGCCAGCAGCTTAGTGTGGGGGCGCGGGAGTTCACCCCTCCACTTT.

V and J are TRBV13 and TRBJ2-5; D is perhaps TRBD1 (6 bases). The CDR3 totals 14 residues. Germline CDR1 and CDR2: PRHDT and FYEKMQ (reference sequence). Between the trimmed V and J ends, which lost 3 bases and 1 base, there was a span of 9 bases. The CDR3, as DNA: TGTGCCAGCAGCTTTAGGACAGTCCAAGAGACCCAGTACTTC. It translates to CASSFRTVQETQYF.

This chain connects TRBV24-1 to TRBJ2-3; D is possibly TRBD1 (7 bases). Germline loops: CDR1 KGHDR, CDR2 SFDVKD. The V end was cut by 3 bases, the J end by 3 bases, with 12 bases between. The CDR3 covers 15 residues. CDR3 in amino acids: CATSDGGTATDTQYF. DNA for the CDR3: TGTGCCACCAGTGATGGGGGGACAGCTACAGATACGCAGTATTTT.

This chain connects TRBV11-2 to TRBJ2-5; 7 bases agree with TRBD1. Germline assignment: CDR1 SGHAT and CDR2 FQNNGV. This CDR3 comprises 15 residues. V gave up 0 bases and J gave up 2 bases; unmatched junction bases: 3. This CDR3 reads CASSLEGTVQETQYF. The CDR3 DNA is TGTGCCAGCAGCTTAGAGGGGACAGTACAAGAGACCCAGTACTTC. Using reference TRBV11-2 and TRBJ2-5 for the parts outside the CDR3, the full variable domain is EAGVAQSPRYKIIEKRQSVAFWCNPISGHATLYWYQQILGQGPKLLIQFQNNGVVDDSQLPKDRFSAERLKGVDSTLKIQPAKLEDSAVYLCASSLEGTVQETQYFGPGTRLLVL.

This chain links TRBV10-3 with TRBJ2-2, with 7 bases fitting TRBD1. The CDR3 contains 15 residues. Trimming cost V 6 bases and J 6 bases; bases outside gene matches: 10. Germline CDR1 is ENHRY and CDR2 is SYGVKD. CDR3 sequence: CAIRIALQGPGELFF. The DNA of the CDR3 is TGTGCCATCAGGATTGCCTTACAGGGGCCCGGGGAGCTGTTTTTT.

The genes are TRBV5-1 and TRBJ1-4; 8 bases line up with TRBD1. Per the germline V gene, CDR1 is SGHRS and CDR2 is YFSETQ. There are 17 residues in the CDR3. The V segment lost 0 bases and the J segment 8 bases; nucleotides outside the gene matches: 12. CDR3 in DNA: TGCGCCAGCAGCTTGGCACAGGGGGTACCTTTTGGAGAAAAACTGTTTTTT. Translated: CASSLAQGVPFGEKLFF.

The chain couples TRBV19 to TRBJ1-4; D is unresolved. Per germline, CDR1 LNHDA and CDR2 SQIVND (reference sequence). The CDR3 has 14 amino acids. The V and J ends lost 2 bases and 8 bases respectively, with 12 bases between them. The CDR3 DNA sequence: TGTGCCAGTAGTATACGGGGTGGTGGGGAAAAACTGTTTTTT. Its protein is CASSIRGGGEKLFF.

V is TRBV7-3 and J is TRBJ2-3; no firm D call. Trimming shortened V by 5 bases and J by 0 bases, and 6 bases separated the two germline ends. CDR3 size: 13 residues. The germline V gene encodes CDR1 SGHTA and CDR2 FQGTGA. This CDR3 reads CASSRDSTDTQYF. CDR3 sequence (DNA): TGTGCCAGCAGCAGAGATAGCACAGATACGCAGTATTTT.

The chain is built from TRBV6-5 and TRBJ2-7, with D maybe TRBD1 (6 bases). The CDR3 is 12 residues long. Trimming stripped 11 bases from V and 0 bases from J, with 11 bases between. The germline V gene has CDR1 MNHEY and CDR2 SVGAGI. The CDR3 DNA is TGTGCCGTCAAGGGGGTCTCCTACGAGCAGTACTTC. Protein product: CAVKGVSYEQYF.

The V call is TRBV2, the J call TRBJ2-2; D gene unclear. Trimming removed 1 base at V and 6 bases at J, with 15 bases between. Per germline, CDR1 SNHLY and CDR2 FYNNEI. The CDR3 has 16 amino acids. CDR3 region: CASSEDGRNMAGELFF. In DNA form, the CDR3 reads TGTGCCAGCAGTGAAGATGGGCGCAACATGGCCGGGGAGCTGTTTTTT.

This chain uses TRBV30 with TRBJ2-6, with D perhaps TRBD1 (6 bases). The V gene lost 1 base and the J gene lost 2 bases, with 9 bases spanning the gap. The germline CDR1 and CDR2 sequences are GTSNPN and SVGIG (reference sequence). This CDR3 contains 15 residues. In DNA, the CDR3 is TGTGCCTGGAGTGCCTACAGGGCTGGGGCCAACGTCCTGACTTTC. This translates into CAWSAYRAGANVLTF.

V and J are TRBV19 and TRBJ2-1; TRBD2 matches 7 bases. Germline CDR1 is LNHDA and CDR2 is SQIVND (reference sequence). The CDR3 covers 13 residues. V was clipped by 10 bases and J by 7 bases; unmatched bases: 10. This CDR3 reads CATTSGGGNEQFF. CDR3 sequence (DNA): TGTGCCACTACTTCGGGGGGAGGGAATGAGCAGTTCTTC.

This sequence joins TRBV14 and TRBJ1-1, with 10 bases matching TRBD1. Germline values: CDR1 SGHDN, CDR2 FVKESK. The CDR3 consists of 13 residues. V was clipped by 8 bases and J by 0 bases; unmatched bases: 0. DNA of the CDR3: TGTGCCAGCGGGACAGGGGTGAACACTGAAGCTTTCTTT. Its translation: CASGTGVNTEAFF.

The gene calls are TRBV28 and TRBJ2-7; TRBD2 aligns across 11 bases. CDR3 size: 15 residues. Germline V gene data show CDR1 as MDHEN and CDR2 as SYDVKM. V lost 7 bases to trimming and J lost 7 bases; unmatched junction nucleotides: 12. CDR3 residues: CASKLRLAGFGEQYF. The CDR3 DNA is TGTGCCAGCAAATTAAGACTAGCGGGGTTTGGAGAGCAGTACTTC.

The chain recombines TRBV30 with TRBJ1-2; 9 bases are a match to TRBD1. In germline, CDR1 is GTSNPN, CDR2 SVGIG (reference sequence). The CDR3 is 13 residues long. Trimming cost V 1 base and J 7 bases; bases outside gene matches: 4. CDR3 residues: CAWSENRGLGYTF. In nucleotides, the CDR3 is TGTGCCTGGAGTGAAAACAGGGGGCTTGGCTACACCTTC.

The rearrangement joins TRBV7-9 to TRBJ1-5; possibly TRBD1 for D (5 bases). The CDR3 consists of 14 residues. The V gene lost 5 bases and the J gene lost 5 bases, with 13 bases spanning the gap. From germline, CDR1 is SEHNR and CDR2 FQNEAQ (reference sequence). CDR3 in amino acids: CASSPARVDQPQHF. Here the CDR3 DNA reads TGTGCCAGCAGCCCGGCCAGGGTTGATCAGCCCCAGCATTTT. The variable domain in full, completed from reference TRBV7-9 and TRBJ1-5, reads DTGVSQNPRHKITKRGQNVTFRCDPISEHNRLYWYRQTLGQGPEFLTYFQNEAQLEKSRLLSDRFSAERPKGSFSTLEIQRTEQGDSAMYLCASSPARVDQPQHFGDGTRLSIL.

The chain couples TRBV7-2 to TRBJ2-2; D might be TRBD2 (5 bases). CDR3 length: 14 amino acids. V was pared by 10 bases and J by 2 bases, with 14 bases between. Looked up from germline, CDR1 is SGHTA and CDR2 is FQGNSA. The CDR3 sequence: CATRTLANTGELFF. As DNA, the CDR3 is TGTGCCACTAGGACCCTAGCCAACACCGGGGAGCTGTTTTTT.